Reported below is one T cell receptor beta chain. What it binds is unknown. TCRdb analysed the reads with MiXCR anew, one entry per CDR3 protein. This table holds hundreds of thousands of distinct CDR3 sequences, under 40% found once. The data originate from a study of T cell repertoires in cytomegalovirus infection. As for the study in general: CMV infection plus the matching HLA type was flagged by public TCR beta signatures.

Study conclusions and caveats: The ex vivo response was dominated by HLA-C-restricted CMV-specific TCR beta clonotypes. CMV carriers having the relevant HLA were flagged by cumulative public TCR beta family frequency.

The CDR3 extends over 15 amino acids. The V and J ends lost 6 bases and 6 bases respectively, with 21 bases between them. Germline V gene sequence: CDR1 WSHSY, CDR2 SAAADI. This chain uses TRBV10-2 with TRBJ2-7; tentative D call: TRBD1 (6 bases). The clonotype was recovered from a human donor in good health (CMV status not recorded). Some clones in this sample may be carry-over from other donors' samples. The specimen sequenced was PBMCs. The CDR3 reads CASRDSGLGAREQYF. DNA for the CDR3: TGCGCCAGCAGAGACTCCGGGCTGGGGGCCCGCGAGCAGTACTTC.